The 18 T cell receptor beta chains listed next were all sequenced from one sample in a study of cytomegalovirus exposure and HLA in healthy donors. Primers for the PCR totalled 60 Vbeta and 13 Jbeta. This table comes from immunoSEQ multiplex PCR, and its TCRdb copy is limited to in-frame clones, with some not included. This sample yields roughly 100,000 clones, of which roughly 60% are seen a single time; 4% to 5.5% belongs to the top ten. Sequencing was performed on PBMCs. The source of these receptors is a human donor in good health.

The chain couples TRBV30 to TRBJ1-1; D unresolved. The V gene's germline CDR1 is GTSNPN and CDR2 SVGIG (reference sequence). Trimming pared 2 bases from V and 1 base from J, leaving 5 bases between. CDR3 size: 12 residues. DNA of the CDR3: TGTGCCTGGAGTAGCCAGAACACTGAAGCTTTCTTT. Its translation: CAWSSQNTEAFF.

CDR3 coding DNA: TGTGCCAGCAGCCAAGATACGACAGGGTGGTATCACGAGCAGTACTTC. It yields the protein CASSQDTTGWYHEQYF. V is TRBV14 and J is TRBJ2-7; 7 positions match TRBD1. V was pared by 0 bases and J by 5 bases, with 10 bases of the junction left unmatched. Per the germline V gene, CDR1 is SGHDN and CDR2 is FVKESK. This CDR3 region has 16 residues.

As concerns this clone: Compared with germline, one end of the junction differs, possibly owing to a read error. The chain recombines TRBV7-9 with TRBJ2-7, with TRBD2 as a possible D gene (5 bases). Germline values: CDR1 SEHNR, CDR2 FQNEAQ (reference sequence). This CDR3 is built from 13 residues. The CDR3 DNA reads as TGTGCCAGCAGCTTTACGGGGTTCGACGAGCGGTACTTC. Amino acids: CASSFTGFDERYF.

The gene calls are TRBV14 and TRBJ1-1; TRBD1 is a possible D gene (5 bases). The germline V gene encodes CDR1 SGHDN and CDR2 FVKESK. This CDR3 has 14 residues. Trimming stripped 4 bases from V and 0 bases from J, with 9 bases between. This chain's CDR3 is CASSRTLMNTEAFF. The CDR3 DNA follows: TGTGCCAGCAGCCGGACACTCATGAACACTGAAGCTTTCTTT.

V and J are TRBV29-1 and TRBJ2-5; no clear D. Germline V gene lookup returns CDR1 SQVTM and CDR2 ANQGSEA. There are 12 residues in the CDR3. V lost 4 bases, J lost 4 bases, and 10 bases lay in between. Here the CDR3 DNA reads TGCAGCGTTGTTCCCGCGGCAGAGACCCAGTACTTC. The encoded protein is CSVVPAAETQYF.

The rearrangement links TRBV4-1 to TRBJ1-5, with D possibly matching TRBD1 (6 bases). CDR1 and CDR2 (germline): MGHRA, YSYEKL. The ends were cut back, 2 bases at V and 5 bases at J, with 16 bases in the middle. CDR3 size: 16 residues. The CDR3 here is CASSQRGAEVDQPQHF. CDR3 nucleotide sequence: TGCGCCAGCAGCCAACGGGGGGCGGAGGTGGATCAGCCCCAGCATTTT.

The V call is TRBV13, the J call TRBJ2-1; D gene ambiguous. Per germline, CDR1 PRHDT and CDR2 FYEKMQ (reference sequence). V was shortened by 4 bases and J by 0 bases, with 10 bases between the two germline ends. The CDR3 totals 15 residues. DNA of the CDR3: TGTGCCAGCAGCTCCAGGCAGAGCTCCTACAATGAGCAGTTCTTC. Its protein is CASSSRQSSYNEQFF.

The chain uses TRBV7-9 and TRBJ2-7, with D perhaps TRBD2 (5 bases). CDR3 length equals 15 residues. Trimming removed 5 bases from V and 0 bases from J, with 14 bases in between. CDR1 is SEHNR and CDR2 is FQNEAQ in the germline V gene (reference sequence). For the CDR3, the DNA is TGTGCCAGCAGCCCCCGCAGCGGCAGCTCCTACGAGCAGTACTTC. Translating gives CASSPRSGSSYEQYF.

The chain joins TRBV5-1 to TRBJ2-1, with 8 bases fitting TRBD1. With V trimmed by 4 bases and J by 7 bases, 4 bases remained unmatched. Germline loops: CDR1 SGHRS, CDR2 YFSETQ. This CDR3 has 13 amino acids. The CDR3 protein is CASSQGQANEQFF. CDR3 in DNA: TGCGCCAGCAGCCAGGGACAGGCAAATGAGCAGTTCTTC.

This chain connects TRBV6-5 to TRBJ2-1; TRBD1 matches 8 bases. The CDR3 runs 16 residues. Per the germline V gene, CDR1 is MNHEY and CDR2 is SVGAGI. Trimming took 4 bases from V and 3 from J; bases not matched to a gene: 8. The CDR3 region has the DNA TGTGCCAGCAGTTTATCGGGACAGGCAAGCTACAATGAGCAGTTCTTC. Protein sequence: CASSLSGQASYNEQFF.

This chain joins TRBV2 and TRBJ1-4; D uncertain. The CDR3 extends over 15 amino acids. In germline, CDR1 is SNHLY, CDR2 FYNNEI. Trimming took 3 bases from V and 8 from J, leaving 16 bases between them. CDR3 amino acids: CASSDTGFLGEKLFF. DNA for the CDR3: TGTGCCAGCAGTGATACGGGGTTTCTAGGAGAAAAACTGTTTTTT.

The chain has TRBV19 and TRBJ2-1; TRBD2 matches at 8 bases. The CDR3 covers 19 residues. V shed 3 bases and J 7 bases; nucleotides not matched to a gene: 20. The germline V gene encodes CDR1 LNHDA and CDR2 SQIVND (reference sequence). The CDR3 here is CASSMVGGGGLADINEQFF. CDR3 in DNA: TGTGCCAGTAGTATGGTTGGAGGCGGGGGGCTAGCGGATATAAATGAGCAGTTCTTC.

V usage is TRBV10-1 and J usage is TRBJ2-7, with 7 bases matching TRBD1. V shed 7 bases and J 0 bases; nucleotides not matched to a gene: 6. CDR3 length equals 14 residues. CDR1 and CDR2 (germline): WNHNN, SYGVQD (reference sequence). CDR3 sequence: CASKGTADSYEQYF. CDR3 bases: TGCGCCAGCAAAGGGACAGCAGACTCCTACGAGCAGTACTTC.

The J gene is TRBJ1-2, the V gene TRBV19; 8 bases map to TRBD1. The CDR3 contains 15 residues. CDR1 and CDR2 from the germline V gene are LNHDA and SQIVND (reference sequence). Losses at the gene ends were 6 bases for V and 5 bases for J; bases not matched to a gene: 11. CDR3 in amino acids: CASRVSDRALYGYTF. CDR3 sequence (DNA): TGTGCCAGTAGGGTGTCGGACAGGGCATTGTATGGCTACACCTTC.

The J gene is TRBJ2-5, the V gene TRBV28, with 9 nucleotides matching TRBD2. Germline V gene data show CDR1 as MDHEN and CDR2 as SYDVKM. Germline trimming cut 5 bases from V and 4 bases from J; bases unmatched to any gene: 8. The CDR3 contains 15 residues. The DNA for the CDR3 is TGTGCCAGCAGTGCCCATAGCGGGAGCGGAGAGACCCAGTACTTC. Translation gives CASSAHSGSGETQYF.

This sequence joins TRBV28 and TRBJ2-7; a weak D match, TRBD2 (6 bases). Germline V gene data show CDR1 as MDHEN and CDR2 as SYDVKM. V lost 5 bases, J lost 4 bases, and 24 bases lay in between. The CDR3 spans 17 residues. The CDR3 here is CASSPGDGAPRLYEQYF. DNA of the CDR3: TGTGCCAGCAGTCCGGGGGACGGGGCCCCCCGGCTTTACGAGCAGTACTTC.

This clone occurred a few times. The CDR3 sequence is CASSEVGSSYNEQFF. For the CDR3, the DNA is TGTGCCAGCAGTGAAGTCGGGAGCTCCTACAATGAGCAGTTCTTC. This chain joins TRBV6-1 and TRBJ2-1; a possible D gene is TRBD2 (6 bases). The CDR3 is 15 residues long. Germline CDR1 MNHNS, CDR2 SASEGT. The germline V and J ends were trimmed by 1 base and 0 bases, with 7 bases remaining between them.

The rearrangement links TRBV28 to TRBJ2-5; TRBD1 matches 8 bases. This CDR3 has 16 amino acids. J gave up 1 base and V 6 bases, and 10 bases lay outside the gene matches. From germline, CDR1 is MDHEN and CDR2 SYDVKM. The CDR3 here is CASSPWTGTTQETQYF. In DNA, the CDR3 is TGTGCCAGCAGCCCTTGGACAGGGACCACCCAAGAGACCCAGTACTTC.